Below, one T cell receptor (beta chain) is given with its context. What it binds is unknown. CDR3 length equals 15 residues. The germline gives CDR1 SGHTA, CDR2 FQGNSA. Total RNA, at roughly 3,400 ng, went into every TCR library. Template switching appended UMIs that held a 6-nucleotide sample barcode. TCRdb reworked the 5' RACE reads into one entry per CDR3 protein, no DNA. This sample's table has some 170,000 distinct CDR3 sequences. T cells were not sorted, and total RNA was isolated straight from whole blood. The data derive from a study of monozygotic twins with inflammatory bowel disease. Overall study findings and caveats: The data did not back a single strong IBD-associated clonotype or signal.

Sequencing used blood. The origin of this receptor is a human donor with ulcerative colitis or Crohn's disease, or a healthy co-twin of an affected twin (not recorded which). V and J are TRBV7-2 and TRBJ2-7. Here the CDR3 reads CASSLGRGTSYEQYF.